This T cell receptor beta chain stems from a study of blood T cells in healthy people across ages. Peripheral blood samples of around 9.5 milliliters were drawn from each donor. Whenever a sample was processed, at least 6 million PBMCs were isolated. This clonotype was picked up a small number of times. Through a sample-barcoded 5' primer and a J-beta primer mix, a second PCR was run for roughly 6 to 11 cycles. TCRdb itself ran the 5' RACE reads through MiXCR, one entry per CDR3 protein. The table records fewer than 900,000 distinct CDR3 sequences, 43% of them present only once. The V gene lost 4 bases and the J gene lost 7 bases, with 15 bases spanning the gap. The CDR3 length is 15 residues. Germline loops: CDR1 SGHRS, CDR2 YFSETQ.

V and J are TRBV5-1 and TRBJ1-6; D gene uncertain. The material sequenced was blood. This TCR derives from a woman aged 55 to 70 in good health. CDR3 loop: CASSMGGTKNSPLHF. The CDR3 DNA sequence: TGCGCCAGCAGCATGGGTGGAACCAAAAATTCACCCCTCCACTTT.